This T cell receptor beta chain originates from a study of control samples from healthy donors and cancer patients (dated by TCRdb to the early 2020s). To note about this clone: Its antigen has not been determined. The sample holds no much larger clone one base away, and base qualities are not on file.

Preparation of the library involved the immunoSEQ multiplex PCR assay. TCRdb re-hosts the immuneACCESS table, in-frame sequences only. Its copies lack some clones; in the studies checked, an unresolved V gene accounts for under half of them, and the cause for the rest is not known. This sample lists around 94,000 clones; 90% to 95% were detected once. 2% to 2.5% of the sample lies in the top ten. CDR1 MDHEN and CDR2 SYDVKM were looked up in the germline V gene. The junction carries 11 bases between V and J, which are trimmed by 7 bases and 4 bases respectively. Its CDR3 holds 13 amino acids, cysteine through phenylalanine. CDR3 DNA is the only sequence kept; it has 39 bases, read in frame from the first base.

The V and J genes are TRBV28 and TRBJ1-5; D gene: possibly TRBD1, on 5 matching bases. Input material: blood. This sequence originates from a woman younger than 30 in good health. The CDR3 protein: CASTPGGNQPQHF. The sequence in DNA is TGTGCCAGCACCCCTGGGGGTAATCAGCCCCAGCATTTT.